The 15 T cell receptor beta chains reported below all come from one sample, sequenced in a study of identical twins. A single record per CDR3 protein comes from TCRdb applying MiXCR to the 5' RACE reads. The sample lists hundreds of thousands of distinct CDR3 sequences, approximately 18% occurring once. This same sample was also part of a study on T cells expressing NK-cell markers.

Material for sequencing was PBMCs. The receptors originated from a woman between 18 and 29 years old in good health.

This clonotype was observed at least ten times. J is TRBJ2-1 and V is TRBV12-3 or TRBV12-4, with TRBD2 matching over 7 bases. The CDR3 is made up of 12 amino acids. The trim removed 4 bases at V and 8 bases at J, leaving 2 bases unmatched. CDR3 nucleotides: TGTGCCAGCAGTTCGCGGGGGTATGAGCAGTTCTTC. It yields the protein CASSSRGYEQFF.

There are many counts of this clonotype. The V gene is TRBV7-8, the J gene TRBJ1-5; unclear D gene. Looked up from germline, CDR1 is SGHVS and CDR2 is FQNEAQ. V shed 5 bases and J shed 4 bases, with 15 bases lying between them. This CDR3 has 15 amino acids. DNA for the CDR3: TGTGCCAGCAGCGCGAAGCCTCTTCTTAATCAGCCCCAGCATTTT. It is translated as CASSAKPLLNQPQHF.

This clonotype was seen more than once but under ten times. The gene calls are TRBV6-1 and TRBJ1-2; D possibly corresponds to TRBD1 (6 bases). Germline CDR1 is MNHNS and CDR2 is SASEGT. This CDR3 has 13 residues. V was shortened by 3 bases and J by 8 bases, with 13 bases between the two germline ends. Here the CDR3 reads CASSETGWEGYTF. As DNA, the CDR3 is TGTGCCAGCAGTGAGACAGGATGGGAAGGCTACACCTTC.

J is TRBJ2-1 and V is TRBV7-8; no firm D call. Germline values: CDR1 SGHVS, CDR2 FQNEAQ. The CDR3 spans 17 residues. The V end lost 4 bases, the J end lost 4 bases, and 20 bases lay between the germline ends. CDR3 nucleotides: TGTGCCAGCAGCTCCCCAAGAACCCAATACCAGTACAATGAGCAGTTCTTC. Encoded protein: CASSSPRTQYQYNEQFF. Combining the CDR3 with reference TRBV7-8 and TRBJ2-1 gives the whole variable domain GAGVSQSPRYKVAKRGQDVALRCDPISGHVSLFWYQQALGQGPEFLTYFQNEAQLDKSGLPSDRFFAERPEGSVSTLKIQRTQQEDSAVYLCASSSPRTQYQYNEQFFGPGTRLTVL.

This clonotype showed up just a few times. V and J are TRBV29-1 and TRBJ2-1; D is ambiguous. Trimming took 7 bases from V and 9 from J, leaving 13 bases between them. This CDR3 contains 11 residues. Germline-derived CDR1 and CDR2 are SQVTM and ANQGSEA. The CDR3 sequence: CSADVAVEQFF. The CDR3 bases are TGCAGCGCGGACGTCGCGGTTGAGCAGTTCTTC.

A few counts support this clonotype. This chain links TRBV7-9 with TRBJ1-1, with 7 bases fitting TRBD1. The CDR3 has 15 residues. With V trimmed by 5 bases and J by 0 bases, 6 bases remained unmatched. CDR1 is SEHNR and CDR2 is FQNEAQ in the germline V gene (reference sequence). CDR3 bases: TGTGCCAGCAGCCCTAAGGACAGGTTGAACACTGAAGCTTTCTTT. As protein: CASSPKDRLNTEAFF.

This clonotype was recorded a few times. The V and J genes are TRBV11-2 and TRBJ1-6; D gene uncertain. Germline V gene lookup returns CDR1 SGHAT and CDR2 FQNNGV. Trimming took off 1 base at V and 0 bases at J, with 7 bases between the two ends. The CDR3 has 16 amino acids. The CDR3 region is CASSLVRSSYNSPLHF. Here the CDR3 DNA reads TGTGCCAGCAGCTTAGTCCGGAGCTCCTATAATTCACCCCTCCACTTT.

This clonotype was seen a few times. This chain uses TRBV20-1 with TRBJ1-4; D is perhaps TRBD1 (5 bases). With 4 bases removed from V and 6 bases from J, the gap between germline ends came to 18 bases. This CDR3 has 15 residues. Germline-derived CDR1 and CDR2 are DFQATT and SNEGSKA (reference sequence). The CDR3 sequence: CSATPRTPHYEKLFF. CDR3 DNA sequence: TGCAGTGCTACCCCCCGGACACCTCATTATGAAAAACTGTTTTTT.

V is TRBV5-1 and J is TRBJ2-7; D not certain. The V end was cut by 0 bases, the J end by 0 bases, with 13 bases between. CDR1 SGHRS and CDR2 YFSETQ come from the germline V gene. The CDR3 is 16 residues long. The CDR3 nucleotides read TGCGCCAGCAGCTTGGAAACAGTATATTCCTCCTACGAGCAGTACTTC. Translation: CASSLETVYSSYEQYF. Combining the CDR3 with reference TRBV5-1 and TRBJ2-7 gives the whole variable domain KAGVTQTPRYLIKTRGQQVTLSCSPISGHRSVSWYQQTPGQGLQFLFEYFSETQRNKGNFPGRFSGRQFSNSRSEMNVSTLELGDSALYLCASSLETVYSSYEQYFGPGTRLTVT.

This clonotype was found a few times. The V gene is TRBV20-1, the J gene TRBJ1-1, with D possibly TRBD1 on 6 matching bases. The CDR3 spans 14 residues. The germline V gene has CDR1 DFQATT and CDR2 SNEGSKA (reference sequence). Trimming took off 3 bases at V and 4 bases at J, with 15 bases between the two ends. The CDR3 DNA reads TGCAGTGCTAGGGGGTGGACAGCTGGCACTGAAGCTTTCTTT. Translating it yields CSARGWTAGTEAFF.

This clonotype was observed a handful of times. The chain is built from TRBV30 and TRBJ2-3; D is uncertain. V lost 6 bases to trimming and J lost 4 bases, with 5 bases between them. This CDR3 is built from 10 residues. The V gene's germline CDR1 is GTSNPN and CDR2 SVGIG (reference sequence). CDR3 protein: CACSSDTQYF. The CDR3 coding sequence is TGTGCCTGTTCTTCAGATACGCAGTATTTT.

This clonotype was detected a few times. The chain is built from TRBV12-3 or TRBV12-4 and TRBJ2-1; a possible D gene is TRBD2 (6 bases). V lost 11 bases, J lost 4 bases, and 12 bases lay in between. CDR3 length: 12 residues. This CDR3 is CAVGGLYNEQFF. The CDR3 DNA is TGTGCCGTGGGGGGTTTGTACAATGAGCAGTTCTTC.

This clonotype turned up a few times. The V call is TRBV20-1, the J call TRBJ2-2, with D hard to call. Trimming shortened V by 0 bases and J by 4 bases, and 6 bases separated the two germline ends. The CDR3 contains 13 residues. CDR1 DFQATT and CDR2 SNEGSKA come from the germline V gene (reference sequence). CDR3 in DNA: TGCAGTGCTAGAGAGGGCGGCACCGGGGAGCTGTTTTTT. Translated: CSAREGGTGELFF.

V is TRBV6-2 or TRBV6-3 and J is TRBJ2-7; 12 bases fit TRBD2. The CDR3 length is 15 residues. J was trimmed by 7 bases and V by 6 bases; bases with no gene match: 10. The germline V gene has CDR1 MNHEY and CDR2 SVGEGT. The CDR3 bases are TGTGCCAGCAGCGACCGACTAGCGGGAGAAGGTGAGCAGTACTTC. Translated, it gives CASSDRLAGEGEQYF.

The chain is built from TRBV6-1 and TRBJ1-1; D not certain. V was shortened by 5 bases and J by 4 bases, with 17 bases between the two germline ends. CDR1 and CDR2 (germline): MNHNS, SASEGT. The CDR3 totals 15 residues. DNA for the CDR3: TGTGCCAGCAGTCCCCCAGGCCTGTTGGGCACTGAAGCTTTCTTT. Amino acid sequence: CASSPPGLLGTEAFF.